The 17 T cell receptor beta chains presented below share a single source sample, sequenced in a study of blood T cell repertoires in COVID-19. TCRdb's table, derived via immunoSEQ multiplex PCR, lists solely in-frame clones and lacks some. The repertoire includes about 160,000 clones, 92% of them detected once, and about 4.8% sits in the top ten. The source material was peripheral blood. The receptors were gathered from a young man with COVID-19, enrolled during active disease.

The J gene is TRBJ1-2, the V gene TRBV18, with TRBD1 as a possible D gene (6 bases). V was cut by 3 bases and J by 6 bases, with 11 bases left in between. CDR3 size: 13 residues. CDR1 KGHSH and CDR2 LQKENI come from the germline V gene. The CDR3 is CASSPLDRNGYTF. CDR3 in DNA: TGTGCCAGCTCACCGCTAGACAGGAATGGCTACACCTTC.

The chain is built from TRBV14 and TRBJ2-5, with D perhaps matching TRBD2 (6 bases). V dropped 0 bases and J dropped 4 bases, with 15 bases sitting between them. Germline CDR1 is SGHDN and CDR2 is FVKESK. CDR3 length: 16 residues. In DNA form, the CDR3 reads TGTGCCAGCAGCCAAGAGGAACCCAGGGACTTAGAGACCCAGTACTTC. Translating gives CASSQEEPRDLETQYF.

The gene calls are TRBV4-3 and TRBJ2-1, with 8 nucleotides matching TRBD1. The CDR3 sequence is 14 residues long. Germline-derived CDR1 and CDR2 are LGHNA and YSLEER. J gave up 12 bases and V 4 bases, and 11 bases lay outside the gene matches. CDR3 DNA: TGCGCCAGCAGCCGAGGATTGCAGGGGGCCGGGCAGTTCTTC. Its protein product is CASSRGLQGAGQFF.

The chain links TRBV6-4 to TRBJ1-2, with 12 bases fitting TRBD1. Trimming took 4 bases from V and 8 from J; bases not matched to a gene: 11. The CDR3 covers 16 residues. Germline V gene sequence: CDR1 MRHNA, CDR2 SNTAGT. In DNA form, the CDR3 reads TGTGCCAGCAGTGCTCAACCCGGGACAGGGGGCTCCGGCTACACCTTC. This codes for CASSAQPGTGGSGYTF.

The chain links TRBV27 to TRBJ1-1; 8 positions match TRBD1. The CDR3 spans 17 residues. The ends lost 5 bases at V and 7 bases at J; junction bases unmatched: 18. Germline CDR1 reads MNHEY; CDR2 reads SMNVEV (reference sequence). CDR3 sequence: CASSPPPGQGPFIEAFF. As DNA, the CDR3 is TGTGCCAGCAGTCCCCCACCCGGACAGGGACCTTTTATTGAAGCTTTCTTT.

This chain connects TRBV11-3 to TRBJ2-7; tentative D call: TRBD2 (5 bases). This CDR3 comprises 14 residues. Germline V gives CDR1 SGHNT, CDR2 YENEEA. Trimming cost V 5 bases and J 4 bases, with 15 bases left between them. The chain's CDR3 is CASSPWERPYEQYF. The CDR3 DNA reads as TGTGCCAGCAGCCCCTGGGAGCGGCCTTACGAGCAGTACTTC.

This clone was seen more than once but under ten times. The same CDR3 arises from other DNA sequences in this sample as well. This chain links TRBV9 with TRBJ2-7, with 12 bases fitting TRBD1. The ends lost 4 bases at V and 4 bases at J; junction bases unmatched: 6. Germline V gene lookup returns CDR1 SGDLS and CDR2 YYNGEE. CDR3 length: 15 residues. The CDR3 region is CASSPGTGGLYEQYF. The DNA of the CDR3 is TGTGCCAGCAGCCCTGGGACAGGGGGCTTGTACGAGCAGTACTTC.

This chain uses TRBV2 with TRBJ1-1; D is unclear. Germline loops: CDR1 SNHLY, CDR2 FYNNEI. V lost 2 bases, J lost 10 bases, and 14 bases lay in between. There are 13 residues in the CDR3. The CDR3 DNA follows: TGTGCCAGCAGTGAATGGCCAGGCATGGGAGCTTTCTTT. This sequence encodes CASSEWPGMGAFF.

This clone has a single count. The rearrangement uses TRBV7-2 and TRBJ2-7, with 7 bases fitting TRBD1. Trimming at V came to 5 bases and at J to 1 base, leaving 8 bases not matched to a gene. Germline V gene sequence: CDR1 SGHTA, CDR2 FQGNSA. This CDR3 spans 15 amino acids. The CDR3 reads CASSPPTGTSYEQYF. CDR3 in DNA: TGTGCCAGCAGCCCACCGACAGGGACGTCCTACGAGCAGTACTTC.

The chain joins TRBV28 to TRBJ1-1; no firm D call. CDR3 length: 13 residues. Germline V CDR1 and CDR2: MDHEN, SYDVKM. Trimming cost V 6 bases and J 3 bases, with 11 bases left between them. CDR3 region: CASSPARDTEAFF. Written as DNA, the CDR3 is TGTGCCAGCAGCCCTGCCCGGGACACTGAAGCTTTCTTT.

The V and J genes are TRBV15 and TRBJ2-1; D is unclear. Trimming removed 0 bases at V and 5 bases at J, with 5 bases between. Per germline, CDR1 LNHNV and CDR2 YYDKDF (reference sequence). CDR3 size: 13 residues. The CDR3 DNA sequence: TGTGCCACCAGCAGAGAACTACACAATGAGCAGTTCTTC. This translates into CATSRELHNEQFF.

This clone was seen once. V gene TRBV5-1 combines with J gene TRBJ2-1, with TRBD2 matching 11 bases. Unmatched junction bases numbered 9, after V lost 4 bases and J lost 6 bases. Per germline, CDR1 SGHRS and CDR2 YFSETQ. The CDR3 is 16 residues long. CDR3 sequence: CASSVSGTSGFNEQFF. The CDR3 coding sequence is TGCGCCAGCAGCGTGTCCGGGACTAGCGGATTCAATGAGCAGTTCTTC.

This rearrangement joins TRBV12-3 or TRBV12-4 to TRBJ2-7; D is possibly TRBD2 (5 bases). The CDR3 has 13 residues. Trimming left V 6 bases short and J 3 bases short, with 12 bases between. CDR3 residues: CASSRERGYEQYF. For the CDR3, the DNA is TGTGCCAGCAGCCGGGAACGGGGCTACGAGCAGTACTTC.

The V call is TRBV18, the J call TRBJ2-7, with 8 bases identical to TRBD1. This CDR3 contains 14 residues. Germline values: CDR1 KGHSH, CDR2 LQKENI. V was pared by 6 bases and J by 1 base, with 5 bases of the junction left unmatched. The CDR3 bases are TGTGCCAGCTCCCTTGGACAGGGATCCTACGAGCAGTACTTC. Its translation is CASSLGQGSYEQYF.

CDR3 DNA: TGTGCCAGCAGTTCGACAGTAATTAACTATGGCTACACCTTC. Translation: CASSSTVINYGYTF. J is TRBJ1-2 and V is TRBV6-5; TRBD1 is a possible D gene (5 bases). The ends were cut back, 4 bases at V and 1 base at J, with 10 bases in the middle. The CDR3 is 14 amino acids. From germline, CDR1 is MNHEY and CDR2 SVGAGI.

The rearrangement uses TRBV28 and TRBJ1-2; no definite D call. CDR1 and CDR2 from the germline V gene are MDHEN and SYDVKM. The CDR3 extends over 13 amino acids. Trimming took 3 bases from V and 5 from J, leaving 10 bases between them. CDR3 residues: CASSFRQAYGYTF. DNA of the CDR3: TGTGCCAGCAGTTTCAGGCAGGCTTATGGCTACACCTTC.

This chain connects TRBV27 to TRBJ2-1; TRBD2 aligns across 14 bases. Germline V gene data show CDR1 as MNHEY and CDR2 as SMNVEV (reference sequence). This CDR3 contains 15 residues. Trimming took 4 bases from V and 8 from J; bases not matched to a gene: 4. In DNA form, the CDR3 reads TGTGCCAGCAGTTCGACTAGCGGGGGGGAGGATGAGCAGTTCTTC. Translating it yields CASSSTSGGEDEQFF.